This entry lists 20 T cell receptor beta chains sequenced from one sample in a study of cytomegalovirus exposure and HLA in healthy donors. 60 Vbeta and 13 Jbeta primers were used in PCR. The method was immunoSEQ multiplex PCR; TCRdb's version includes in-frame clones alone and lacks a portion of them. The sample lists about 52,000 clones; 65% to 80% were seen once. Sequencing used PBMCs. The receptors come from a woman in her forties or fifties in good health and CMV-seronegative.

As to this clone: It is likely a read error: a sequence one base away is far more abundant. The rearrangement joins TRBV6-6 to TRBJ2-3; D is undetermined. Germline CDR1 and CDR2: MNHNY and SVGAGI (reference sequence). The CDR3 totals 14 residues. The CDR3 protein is CTSSDTPSTDTQYF. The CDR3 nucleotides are TGTACCAGCAGTGATACACCAAGCACAGATACGCAGTATTTT.

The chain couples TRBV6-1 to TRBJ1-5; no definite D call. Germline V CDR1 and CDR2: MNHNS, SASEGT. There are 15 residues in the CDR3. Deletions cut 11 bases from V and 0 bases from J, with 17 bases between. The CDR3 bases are TGTGCCGCCCGAAGCGGTACAGATAGCAATCAGCCCCAGCATTTT. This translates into CAARSGTDSNQPQHF.

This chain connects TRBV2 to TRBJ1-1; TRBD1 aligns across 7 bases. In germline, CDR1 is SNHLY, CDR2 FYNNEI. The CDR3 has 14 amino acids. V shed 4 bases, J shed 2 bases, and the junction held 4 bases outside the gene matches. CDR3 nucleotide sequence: TGTGCCAGCAGTGTGGACAGGCTAAACACTGAAGCTTTCTTT. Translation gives CASSVDRLNTEAFF.

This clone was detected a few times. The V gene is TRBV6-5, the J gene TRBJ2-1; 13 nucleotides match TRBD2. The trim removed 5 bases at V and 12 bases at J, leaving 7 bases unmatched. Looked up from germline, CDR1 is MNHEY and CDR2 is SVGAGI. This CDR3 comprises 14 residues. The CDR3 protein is CASSPGLAGTGQFF. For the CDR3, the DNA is TGTGCCAGCAGTCCGGGACTAGCGGGGACCGGGCAGTTCTTC.

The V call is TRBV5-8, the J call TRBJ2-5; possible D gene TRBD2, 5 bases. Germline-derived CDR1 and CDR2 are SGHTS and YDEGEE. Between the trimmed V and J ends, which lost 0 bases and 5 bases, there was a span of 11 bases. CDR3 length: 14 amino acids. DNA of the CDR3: TGTGCCAGCAGCTTGGGGCCAGGCGGGGAGACCCAGTACTTC. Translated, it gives CASSLGPGGETQYF.

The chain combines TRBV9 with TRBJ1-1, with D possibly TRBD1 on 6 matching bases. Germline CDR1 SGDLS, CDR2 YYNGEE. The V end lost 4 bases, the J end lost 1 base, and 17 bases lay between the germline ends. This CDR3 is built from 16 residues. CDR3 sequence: CASSSGQTGWNTEAFF. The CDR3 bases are TGTGCCAGCAGCTCTGGTCAGACAGGCTGGAACACTGAAGCTTTCTTT.

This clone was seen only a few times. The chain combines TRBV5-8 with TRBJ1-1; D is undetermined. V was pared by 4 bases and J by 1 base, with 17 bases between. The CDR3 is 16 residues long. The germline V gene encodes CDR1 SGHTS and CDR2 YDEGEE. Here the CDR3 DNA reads TGTGCCAGCAGCCGCCTCGCGGGGTCGTGGAACACTGAAGCTTTCTTT. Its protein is CASSRLAGSWNTEAFF. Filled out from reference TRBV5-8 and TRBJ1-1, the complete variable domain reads EAGVTQSPTHLIKTRGQQATLRCSPISGHTSVYWYQQALGLGLQFLLWYDEGEERNRGNFPPRFSGRQFPNYSSELNVNALELEDSALYLCASSRLAGSWNTEAFFGQGTRLTVV.

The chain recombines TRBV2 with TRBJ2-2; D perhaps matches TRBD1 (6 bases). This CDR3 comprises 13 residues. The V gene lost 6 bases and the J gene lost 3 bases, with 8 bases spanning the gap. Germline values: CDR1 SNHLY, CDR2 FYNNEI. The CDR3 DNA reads TGTGCCAGCAGGGGGGCCGACACCGGGGAGCTGTTTTTT. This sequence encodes CASRGADTGELFF.

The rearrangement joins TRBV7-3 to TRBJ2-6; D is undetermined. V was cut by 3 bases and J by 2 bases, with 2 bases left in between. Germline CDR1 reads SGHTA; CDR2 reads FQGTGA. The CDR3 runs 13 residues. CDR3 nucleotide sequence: TGTGCCAGCAGCTTTACTGGGGCCAACGTCCTGACTTTC. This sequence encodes CASSFTGANVLTF.

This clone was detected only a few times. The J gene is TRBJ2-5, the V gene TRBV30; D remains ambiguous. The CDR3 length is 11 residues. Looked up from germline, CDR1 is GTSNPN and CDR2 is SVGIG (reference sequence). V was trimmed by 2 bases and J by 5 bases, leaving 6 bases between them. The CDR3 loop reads CAWSYLETQYF. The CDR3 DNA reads TGTGCCTGGAGTTATCTGGAGACCCAGTACTTC.

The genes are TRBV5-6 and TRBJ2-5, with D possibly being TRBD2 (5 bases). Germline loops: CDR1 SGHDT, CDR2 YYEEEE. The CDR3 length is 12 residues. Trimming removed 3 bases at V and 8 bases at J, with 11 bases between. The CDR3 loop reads CASSWAGGTQYF. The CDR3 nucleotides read TGTGCCAGCAGCTGGGCCGGAGGAACCCAGTACTTC.

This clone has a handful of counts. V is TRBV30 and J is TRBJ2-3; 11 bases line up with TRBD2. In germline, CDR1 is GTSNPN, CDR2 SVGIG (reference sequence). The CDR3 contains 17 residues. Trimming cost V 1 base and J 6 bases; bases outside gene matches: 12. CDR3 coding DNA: TGTGCCTGGAGTGAGTCGGGACTAGCGGCACTTGTGGATACGCAGTATTTT. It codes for CAWSESGLAALVDTQYF.

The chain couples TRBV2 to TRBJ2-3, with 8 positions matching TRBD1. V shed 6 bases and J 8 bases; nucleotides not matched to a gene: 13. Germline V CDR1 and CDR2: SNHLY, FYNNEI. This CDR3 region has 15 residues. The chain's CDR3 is CASSPDRGVLGTQYF. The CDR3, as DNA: TGTGCCAGCAGCCCCGACAGGGGAGTTCTTGGTACGCAGTATTTT.

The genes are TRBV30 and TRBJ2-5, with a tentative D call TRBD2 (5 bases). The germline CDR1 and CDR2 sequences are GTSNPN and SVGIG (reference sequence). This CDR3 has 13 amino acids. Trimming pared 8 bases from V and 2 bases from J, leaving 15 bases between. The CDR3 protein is CAANGGDQETQYF. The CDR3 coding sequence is TGTGCCGCAAATGGAGGAGATCAAGAGACCCAGTACTTC. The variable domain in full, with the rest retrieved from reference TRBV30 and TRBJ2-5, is SQTIHQWPATLVQPVGSPLSLECTVEGTSNPNLYWYRQAAGRGLQLLFYSVGIGQISSEVPQNLSASRPQDRQFILSSKKLLLSDSGFYLCAANGGDQETQYFGPGTRLLVL.

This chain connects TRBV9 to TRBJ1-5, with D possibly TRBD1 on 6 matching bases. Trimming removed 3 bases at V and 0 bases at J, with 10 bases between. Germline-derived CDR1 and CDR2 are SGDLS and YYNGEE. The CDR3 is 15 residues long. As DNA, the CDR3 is TGTGCCAGCAGCGGAGCGGGGGCTAGCAATCAGCCCCAGCATTTT. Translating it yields CASSGAGASNQPQHF. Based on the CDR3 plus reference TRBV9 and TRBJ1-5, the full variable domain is DSGVTQTPKHLITATGQRVTLRCSPRSGDLSVYWYQQSLDQGLQFLIQYYNGEERAKGNILERFSAQQFPDLHSELNLSSLELGDSALYFCASSGAGASNQPQHFGDGTRLSIL.

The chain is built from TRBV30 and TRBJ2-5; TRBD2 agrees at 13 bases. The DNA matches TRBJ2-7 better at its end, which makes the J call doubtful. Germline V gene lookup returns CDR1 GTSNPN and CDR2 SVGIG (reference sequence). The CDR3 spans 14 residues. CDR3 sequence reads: CAWRGLAGEYEQYF. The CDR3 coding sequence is TGTGCCTGGAGAGGACTAGCGGGAGAATACGAGCAGTACTTC.

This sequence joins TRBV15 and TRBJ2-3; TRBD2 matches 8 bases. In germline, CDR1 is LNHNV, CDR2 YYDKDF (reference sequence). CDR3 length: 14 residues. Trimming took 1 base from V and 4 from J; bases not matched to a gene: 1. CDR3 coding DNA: TGTGCCACCAGCAGAGTCGGGAGGGCAGATACGCAGTATTTT. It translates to CATSRVGRADTQYF.

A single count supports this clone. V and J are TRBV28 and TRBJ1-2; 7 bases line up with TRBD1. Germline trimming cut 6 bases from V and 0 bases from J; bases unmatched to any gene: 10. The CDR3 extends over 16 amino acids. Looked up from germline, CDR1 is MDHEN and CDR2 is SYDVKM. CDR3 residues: CASSSTGTVTNYGYTF. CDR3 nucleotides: TGTGCCAGCAGCTCAACCGGGACAGTCACTAACTATGGCTACACCTTC.

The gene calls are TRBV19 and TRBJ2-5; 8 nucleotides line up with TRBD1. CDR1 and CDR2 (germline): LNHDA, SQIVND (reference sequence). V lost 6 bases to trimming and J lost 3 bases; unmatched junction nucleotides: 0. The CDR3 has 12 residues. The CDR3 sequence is CASRDREETQYF. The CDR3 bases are TGTGCCAGTAGGGACAGGGAAGAGACCCAGTACTTC.

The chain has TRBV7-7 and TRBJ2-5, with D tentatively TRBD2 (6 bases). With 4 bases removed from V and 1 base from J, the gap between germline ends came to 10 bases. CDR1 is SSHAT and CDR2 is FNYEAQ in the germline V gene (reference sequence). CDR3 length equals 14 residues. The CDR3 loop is CASSSGDFQETQYF. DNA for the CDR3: TGTGCCAGCAGCTCCGGGGACTTCCAAGAGACCCAGTACTTC. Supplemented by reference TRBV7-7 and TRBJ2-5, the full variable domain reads GAGVSQSPRYKVTKRGQDVTLRCDPISSHATLYWYQQALGQGPEFLTYFNYEAQPDKSGLPSDRFSAERPEGSISTLTIQRTEQRDSAMYRCASSSGDFQETQYFGPGTRLLVL.